A single sample is the source of the 18 T cell receptor beta chains below, sequenced in a study of cytomegalovirus exposure and HLA in healthy donors. The primer mix had 60 Vbeta and 13 Jbeta primers. Clones were read by immunoSEQ multiplex PCR, and TCRdb kept only the in-frame ones, dropping some. The table shows about 170,000 clones, with around 74% occurring only once. Specimen: PBMCs. All receptors derive from a female donor in good health and CMV-seronegative.

The rearrangement uses TRBV5-1 and TRBJ2-7; 11 bases are shared with TRBD1. V shed 0 bases and J 2 bases; nucleotides not matched to a gene: 4. The CDR3 is 16 amino acids. Germline-derived CDR1 and CDR2 are SGHRS and YFSETQ. The CDR3 bases are TGCGCCAGCAGCTTGGGTTGGGGACAGGGGGCCTACGAGCAGTACTTC. Its protein product is CASSLGWGQGAYEQYF.

DNA for the CDR3: TGTGCCTCCGGGACTAGCTTCCACAATGAGCAGTTCTTC. This sequence encodes CASGTSFHNEQFF. The rearrangement uses TRBV25-1 and TRBJ2-1, with 9 bases identical to TRBD2. With V trimmed by 11 bases and J by 5 bases, 7 bases remained unmatched. Germline CDR1 MGHDK, CDR2 SYGVNS. The CDR3 length is 13 residues.

V gene TRBV25-1 combines with J gene TRBJ2-5; TRBD2 aligns across 11 bases. The CDR3 extends over 14 amino acids. Germline assignment: CDR1 MGHDK and CDR2 SYGVNS. The ends lost 4 bases at V and 5 bases at J; junction bases unmatched: 3. For the CDR3, the DNA is TGTGCCAGCAGTGCAAGACTAGCGGGGGAGACCCAGTACTTC. Its protein product is CASSARLAGETQYF. The whole variable domain, remainder taken from reference TRBV25-1 and TRBJ2-5, is EADIYQTPRYLVIGTGKKITLECSQTMGHDKMYWYQQDPGMELHLIHYSYGVNSTEKGDLSSESTVSRIRTEHFPLTLESARPSHTSQYLCASSARLAGETQYFGPGTRLLVL.

The V and J genes are TRBV9 and TRBJ2-1; 10 nucleotides align to TRBD2. The CDR3 consists of 14 residues. Unmatched junction bases numbered 2, after V lost 0 bases and J lost 8 bases. Germline lookup yields CDR1 SGDLS and CDR2 YYNGEE. DNA for the CDR3: TGTGCCAGCAGCGTAGCTAGCGGGAGCGATGAGCAGTTCTTC. It encodes CASSVASGSDEQFF. Based on the CDR3 plus reference TRBV9 and TRBJ2-1, the full variable domain is DSGVTQTPKHLITATGQRVTLRCSPRSGDLSVYWYQQSLDQGLQFLIQYYNGEERAKGNILERFSAQQFPDLHSELNLSSLELGDSALYFCASSVASGSDEQFFGPGTRLTVL.

The chain links TRBV5-1 to TRBJ1-3; 7 nucleotides agree with TRBD1. The CDR3 length is 16 residues. The junction had 5 bases not matched to a gene; V was cut back by 0 bases and J by 2 bases. Germline V gene lookup returns CDR1 SGHRS and CDR2 YFSETQ. CDR3 sequence reads: CASSLVGTAAGNTIYF. CDR3 sequence (DNA): TGCGCCAGCAGCTTGGTCGGGACAGCCGCTGGAAACACCATATATTTT.

Here the CDR3 DNA reads TGTGCCAGTAGTATCCTGGTTAGCCAAGAGCAGTACTTC. This encodes CASSILVSQEQYF. The rearrangement joins TRBV19 to TRBJ2-7; D is unclear. V lost 3 bases, J lost 7 bases, and 13 bases lay in between. This CDR3 comprises 13 residues. Germline V CDR1 and CDR2: LNHDA, SQIVND (reference sequence).

The chain links TRBV14 to TRBJ2-7; 8 bases line up with TRBD1. CDR3 size: 15 residues. From germline, CDR1 is SGHDN and CDR2 FVKESK. Trimming removed 1 base from V and 4 bases from J; junction bases left unmatched: 6. CDR3 sequence (DNA): TGTGCCAGCAGCCAAGCAACAGGGGGTACGTACGAGCAGTACTTC. Protein product: CASSQATGGTYEQYF.

The chain joins TRBV19 to TRBJ2-7; TRBD2 aligns across 7 bases. Losses at the gene ends were 1 base for V and 0 bases for J; bases not matched to a gene: 3. The CDR3 covers 15 residues. Per the germline V gene, CDR1 is LNHDA and CDR2 is SQIVND (reference sequence). The CDR3 sequence: CASSIVRGSSYEQYF. As DNA, the CDR3 is TGTGCCAGTAGTATAGTTCGCGGGAGCTCCTACGAGCAGTACTTC.

This chain joins TRBV7-9 and TRBJ2-7; 8 nucleotides agree with TRBD1. The V gene end was trimmed by 3 bases and the J gene end by 2 bases; junction bases not matched to a gene: 3. The germline CDR1 and CDR2 sequences are SEHNR and FQNEAQ (reference sequence). The CDR3 is 14 amino acids. The CDR3, as DNA: TGTGCCAGCAGCTTGTCCAGGGGGCCCTACGAGCAGTACTTC. Translating gives CASSLSRGPYEQYF.

The chain couples TRBV5-6 to TRBJ2-1, with 7 bases lining up with TRBD2. Germline V lookup: CDR1 SGHDT, CDR2 YYEEEE. The CDR3 sequence is 19 residues long. The V segment lost 0 bases and the J segment 0 bases; nucleotides outside the gene matches: 12. The CDR3 loop reads CASSLDGAGWASSYNEQFF. CDR3 nucleotide sequence: TGTGCCAGCAGCTTGGATGGAGCGGGGTGGGCCAGCTCCTACAATGAGCAGTTCTTC.

The V call is TRBV4-2, the J call TRBJ1-1; tentatively, D is TRBD1 (5 bases). Trimming removed 4 bases at V and 13 bases at J, with 19 bases between. The germline CDR1 and CDR2 sequences are LGHNA and YNFKEQ. There are 13 residues in the CDR3. The CDR3 region is CASSPVGDGGDFF. CDR3 bases: TGTGCCAGCAGCCCAGTAGGGGACGGGGGGGATTTCTTT.

The chain joins TRBV5-1 to TRBJ2-1, with D maybe TRBD1 (6 bases). Germline V gene data show CDR1 as SGHRS and CDR2 as YFSETQ. With 7 bases removed from V and 4 bases from J, the gap between germline ends came to 15 bases. The CDR3 is made up of 14 amino acids. CDR3 in DNA: TGCGCCAGCCGGATCCAGGGGCGTTACAATGAGCAGTTCTTC. It encodes CASRIQGRYNEQFF. The whole variable domain, filled in from reference TRBV5-1 and TRBJ2-1, reads KAGVTQTPRYLIKTRGQQVTLSCSPISGHRSVSWYQQTPGQGLQFLFEYFSETQRNKGNFPGRFSGRQFSNSRSEMNVSTLELGDSALYLCASRIQGRYNEQFFGPGTRLTVL.

This chain connects TRBV9 to TRBJ2-1; 7 bases match TRBD2. CDR3 length equals 13 residues. The V gene's germline CDR1 is SGDLS and CDR2 YYNGEE. V gave up 3 bases and J gave up 5 bases; unmatched junction bases: 2. CDR3 coding DNA: TGTGCCAGCAGCGCTAGCGGAGACAATGAGCAGTTCTTC. Its translation: CASSASGDNEQFF.

V and J are TRBV6-1 and TRBJ1-5; D call uncertain. With 0 bases removed from V and 2 bases from J, the gap between germline ends came to 11 bases. From germline, CDR1 is MNHNS and CDR2 SASEGT. This CDR3 has 16 amino acids. CDR3 bases: TGTGCCAGCAGTGAAGCGGGCGTATCCCGCAATCAGCCCCAGCATTTT. Amino acids: CASSEAGVSRNQPQHF.

V gene TRBV5-6 combines with J gene TRBJ2-3; no clear D. V lost 3 bases, J lost 7 bases, and 6 bases lay in between. Germline values: CDR1 SGHDT, CDR2 YYEEEE. The CDR3 spans 11 residues. The CDR3 bases are TGTGCCAGCAGCTCGGTAAATACGCAGTATTTT. Its translation: CASSSVNTQYF.

This clone was detected a few times. V and J are TRBV2 and TRBJ2-7; D may be TRBD1 (6 bases). V shed 4 bases and J shed 1 base, with 14 bases lying between them. The germline CDR1 and CDR2 sequences are SNHLY and FYNNEI. The CDR3 runs 15 residues. In DNA, the CDR3 is TGTGCCAGCAGTGCCCGGGACACTAAATCCTACGAGCAGTACTTC. Residues: CASSARDTKSYEQYF.

V usage is TRBV18 and J usage is TRBJ2-3; possibly TRBD2 for D (5 bases). CDR3 size: 15 residues. Germline lookup yields CDR1 KGHSH and CDR2 LQKENI. V shed 3 bases and J shed 4 bases, with 14 bases lying between them. CDR3 amino acids: CASSPKPWTADTQYF. As DNA, the CDR3 is TGTGCCAGCTCACCGAAGCCCTGGACTGCAGATACGCAGTATTTT.

The genes are TRBV6-1 and TRBJ2-5; TRBD2 matches 9 bases. The J call is doubtful: the DNA matches TRBJ2-7 better. CDR1 is MNHNS, CDR2 SASEGT, per germline. The CDR3 is 16 amino acids. CDR3 loop: CASSEFSSGVPYEQYF. In DNA form, the CDR3 reads TGTGCCAGCAGTGAATTTTCTAGCGGGGTTCCCTACGAGCAGTACTTC.